This T cell receptor beta chain was identified during a study of OX40 agonist ivuxolimab in advanced cancers. The V gene's germline CDR1 is KGHSH and CDR2 LQKENI. V was clipped by 2 bases and J by 0 bases, with 10 bases between them. This CDR3 region has 15 residues. The table came from immunoSEQ multiplex PCR; TCRdb's copy has only in-frame clones and leaves some out. The repertoire consists of more than 70,000 clones, with around 90% occurring once and the leading ten covering about 1.7%. The sequencing used CD4+ or CD8+ T cells sorted from blood, collected in a trial of the OX40 agonist ivuxolimab. This receptor was obtained from an adult with an advanced solid tumor such as melanoma, head and neck, liver or kidney cancer. This chain joins TRBV18 and TRBJ2-5; D is ambiguous. CDR3 loop: CASSPSWGNQETQYF. CDR3 DNA: TGTGCCAGCTCACCATCTTGGGGAAACCAAGAGACCCAGTACTTC.